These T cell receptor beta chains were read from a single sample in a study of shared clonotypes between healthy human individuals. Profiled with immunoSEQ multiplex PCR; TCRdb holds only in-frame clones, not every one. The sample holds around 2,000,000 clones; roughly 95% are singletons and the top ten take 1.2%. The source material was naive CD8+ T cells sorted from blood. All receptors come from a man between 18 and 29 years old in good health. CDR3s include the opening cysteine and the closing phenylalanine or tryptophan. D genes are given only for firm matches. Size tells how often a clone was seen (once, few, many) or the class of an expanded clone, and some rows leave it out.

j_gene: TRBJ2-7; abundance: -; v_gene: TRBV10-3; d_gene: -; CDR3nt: TGTGCCATCAGGGACGATCAGGGAGATGAATCCTACGAGCAGTACTTC; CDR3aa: CAIRDDQGDESYEQYF
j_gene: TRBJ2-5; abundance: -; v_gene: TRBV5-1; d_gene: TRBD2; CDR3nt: TGCGCCAGCAGCTACCCCGGGACTAGCGGGGGGTTTGAGGAGACCCAGTACTTC; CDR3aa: CASSYPGTSGGFEETQYF
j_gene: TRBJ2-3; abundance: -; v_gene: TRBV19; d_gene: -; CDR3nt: TGTGCCAGTAGTATGAGCCCAGGGGGGGGCGACACAGATACGCAGTATTTT; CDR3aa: CASSMSPGGGDTDTQYF
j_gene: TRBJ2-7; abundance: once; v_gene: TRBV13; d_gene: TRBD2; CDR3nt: TGTGCCAGCAGCTTAGAGGGGACTAGCGCCTCCTACGAGCAGTACTTC; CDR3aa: CASSLEGTSASYEQYF
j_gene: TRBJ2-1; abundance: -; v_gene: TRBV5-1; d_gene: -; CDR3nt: TGCGCCAGCAGCTTATACCGGCAGTCAAGCTCCTACAATGAGCAGTTCTTC; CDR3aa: CASSLYRQSSSYNEQFF
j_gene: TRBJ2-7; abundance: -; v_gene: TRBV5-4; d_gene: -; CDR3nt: TGTGCCAGCAGCTTGGCACCCGCTCCGGAGGTGGGATACGAGCAGTACTTC; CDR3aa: CASSLAPAPEVGYEQYF
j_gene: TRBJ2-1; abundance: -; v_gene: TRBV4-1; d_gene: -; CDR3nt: TGCGCCAGCAGCCTTCCTGAAGGGGGGAACTACAATGAGCAGTTCTTC; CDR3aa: CASSLPEGGNYNEQFF
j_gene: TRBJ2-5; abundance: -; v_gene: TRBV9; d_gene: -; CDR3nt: TGTGCCAGCAGCGTAAGGATAGGGGGAATGGGACAAGAGACCCAGTACTTC; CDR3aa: CASSVRIGGMGQETQYF
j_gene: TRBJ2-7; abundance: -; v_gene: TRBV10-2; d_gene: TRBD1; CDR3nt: TGCGCCAGCAGTGCGAGTGAACAGGGGGCTGGGTACGAGCAGTACTTC; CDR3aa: CASSASEQGAGYEQYF
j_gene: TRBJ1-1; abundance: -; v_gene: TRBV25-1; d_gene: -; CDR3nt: TGTGCCAGCAGTCGAAGGGGGTTTGGGGTGAACACTGAAGCTTTCTTT; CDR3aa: CASSRRGFGVNTEAFF
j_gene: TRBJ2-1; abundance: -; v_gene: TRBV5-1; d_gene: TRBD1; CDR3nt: TGCGCCAGCAGCCCCGACAGGGGCTCCTACAATGAGCAGTTCTTC; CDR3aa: CASSPDRGSYNEQFF
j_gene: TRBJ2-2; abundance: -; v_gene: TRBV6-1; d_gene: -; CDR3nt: TGTGCCAGCAGTGAACTAGGGAAAGTCGGGGAGCTGTTTTTT; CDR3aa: CASSELGKVGELFF
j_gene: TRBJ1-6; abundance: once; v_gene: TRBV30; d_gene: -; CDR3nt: TGTGCCTGGAGTGGGGTTGGGCCCATAGATTCACCCCTCCACTTT; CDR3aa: CAWSGVGPIDSPLHF
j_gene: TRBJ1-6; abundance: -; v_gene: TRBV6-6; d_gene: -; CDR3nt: TGTGCCAGCAGTTACTTGACCGGCGACTCACCCCTCCACTTT; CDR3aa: CASSYLTGDSPLHF
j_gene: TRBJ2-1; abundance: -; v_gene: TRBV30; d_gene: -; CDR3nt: TGTGCCTGGACTCTAAGGTGGGGGGTGAATGAGCAGTTCTTC; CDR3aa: CAWTLRWGVNEQFF
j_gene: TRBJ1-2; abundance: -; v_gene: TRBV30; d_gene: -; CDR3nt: TGTGCCTGGAGCGACGAGGACGACTTGAACTATGGCTACACCTTC; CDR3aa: CAWSDEDDLNYGYTF
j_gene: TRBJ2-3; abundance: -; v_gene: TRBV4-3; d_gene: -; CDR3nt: TGCGCCAGCAGCCAAACTTCCGTCACTAGCACAGATACGCAGTATTTT; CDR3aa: CASSQTSVTSTDTQYF
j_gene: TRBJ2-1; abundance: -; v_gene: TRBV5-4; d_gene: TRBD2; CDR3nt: TGTGCCAGCAGCCCCCCTAGCGGGACCTACAATGAGCAGTTCTTC; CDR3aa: CASSPPSGTYNEQFF
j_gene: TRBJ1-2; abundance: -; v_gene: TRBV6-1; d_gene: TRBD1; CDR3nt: TGTGCCAGTTCAGAATGGACAGGGGGTCTCTATGGCTACACCTTC; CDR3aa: CASSEWTGGLYGYTF
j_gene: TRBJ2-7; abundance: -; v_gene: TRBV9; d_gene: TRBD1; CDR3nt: TGTGCCAGCAGCCCGGGGACAGGGTTCTACGAGCAGTACTTC; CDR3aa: CASSPGTGFYEQYF